Reported below is one T cell receptor beta chain. No antigen is known for it. This sample is drawn from a study of long-term antiretroviral therapy in people with HIV. Overall study: About a decade before 2015, the earliest samples were taken when ART was typically delayed.

General study results and limits: ART-treated samples gained diversity yet remained below transplant donor controls.

The germline CDR1 and CDR2 sequences are SGDLS and YYNGEE. The CDR3 spans 16 residues. V dropped 5 bases and J dropped 0; count of bases not matched to a gene: 9. There was at least one pre-ART PBMC sample for each donor, plus at least two post-ART PBMC samples. At survey level, the immunoSEQ assay was run in its v3.0 version. Clones were sequenced by immunoSEQ multiplex PCR, and TCRdb holds only the in-frame ones, with some missing. The table lists about 35,000 clones, about four fifths of them singletons, with about 3.5% in the top ten. This specimen consisted of unsorted PBMCs, obtained 3 years after starting antiretroviral therapy. The rearrangement joins TRBV9 to TRBJ2-3, with TRBD1 matching over 7 bases. The receptor's source is a middle-aged man with HIV. Here the CDR3 DNA reads TGTGCCAGCAGACACGGAGACAGGGAGAGCACAGATACGCAGTATTTT. Translated: CASRHGDRESTDTQYF.